These 11 T cell receptor beta chains were all obtained from the same sample, sequenced in a study of post-analysis software for immune sequencing data. Study-wide points: Included in a set of roughly five TRBV segments more frequent in patients than controls were TRBV5-6, TRBV5-1 and TRBV20-1.

These TCRs' antigens remain unknown. Incorporated into the TCR beta cDNA libraries were unique molecular identifiers, which served to reduce PCR and sequencing biases. TCRdb redid the calling of the PCR reads with MiXCR, one entry per CDR3 protein. The sample lists hundreds of thousands of distinct CDR3 sequences; about 44% were seen once. The material sequenced was blood. The receptors were gathered from a girl aged 5-17 years with multiple sclerosis.

The chain recombines TRBV11-1 with TRBJ2-3; 9 nucleotides agree with TRBD2. Germline assignment: CDR1 SGHAT and CDR2 FQDESV (reference sequence). CDR3 size: 16 residues. The junction had 12 bases not matched to a gene; V was cut back by 5 bases and J by 6 bases. The CDR3 sequence: CASSLNGGGAPDTQYF. The CDR3 DNA follows: TGTGCCAGCAGCCTGAATGGCGGGGGGGCCCCCGATACGCAGTATTTT.

This clonotype was found a few times. The rearrangement links TRBV29-1 to TRBJ1-1; TRBD1 is a possible D gene (6 bases). Trimming took 8 bases from V and 1 from J, leaving 14 bases between them. From germline, CDR1 is SQVTM and CDR2 ANQGSEA. The CDR3 length is 13 residues. CDR3 DNA sequence: TGCAGCTCAACAGGGTCGCCGAACACTGAAGCTTTCTTT. Translated, it gives CSSTGSPNTEAFF.

This clonotype occurred a few times. The J gene is TRBJ2-1, the V gene TRBV3-1, with D perhaps TRBD2 (5 bases). V was shortened by 6 bases and J by 9 bases, with 9 bases between the two germline ends. There are 11 residues in the CDR3. The germline V gene encodes CDR1 LGHDT and CDR2 YNNKEL (reference sequence). This CDR3 reads CASRRAAEQFF. Here the CDR3 DNA reads TGTGCCAGCAGGCGGGCCGCTGAGCAGTTCTTC.

This chain links TRBV7-9 with TRBJ1-2; TRBD1 might be the D (5 bases). V gave up 5 bases and J gave up 4 bases, with 26 bases separating them. The CDR3 runs 18 residues. Germline CDR1 SEHNR, CDR2 FQNEAQ (reference sequence). CDR3 nucleotides: TGTGCCAGCAGCCTAACCCTAAATATGAGGGGATCCCTCTATGGCTACACCTTC. It specifies CASSLTLNMRGSLYGYTF.

The chain carries TRBV24-1 and TRBJ1-2, with 8 bases matching TRBD1. With V trimmed by 7 bases and J by 11 bases, 8 bases remained unmatched. Germline CDR1 and CDR2: KGHDR and SFDVKD. The CDR3 extends over 12 amino acids. CDR3 amino acids: CATSRGQGVYTF. The CDR3 DNA follows: TGTGCCACCAGCCGAGGACAGGGAGTATACACCTTC.

This clonotype was picked up a small number of times. The genes are TRBV12-3 or TRBV12-4 and TRBJ2-4; TRBD2 agrees at 9 bases. The end of the DNA aligns better with TRBJ2-7, so the J call may be wrong. CDR3 length: 14 amino acids. The CDR3 here is CASSLRLAEYEQYF. The CDR3, as DNA: TGTGCCAGCAGTTTAAGACTAGCGGAGTACGAGCAGTACTTC.

The chain combines TRBV5-5 with TRBJ2-5; TRBD2 is a possible D gene (5 bases). V dropped 2 bases and J dropped 5 bases, with 10 bases sitting between them. The CDR3 has 13 amino acids. Germline values: CDR1 SGHKS, CDR2 YYEKEE (reference sequence). Here the CDR3 DNA reads TGTGCCAGCAGCTTTGGAGGATGGGAGACCCAGTACTTC. It yields the protein CASSFGGWETQYF.

V and J are TRBV13 and TRBJ2-1; 10 nucleotides line up with TRBD2. The CDR3 runs 17 residues. Germline CDR1 PRHDT, CDR2 FYEKMQ (reference sequence). V lost 2 bases to trimming and J lost 0 bases; unmatched junction nucleotides: 4. The CDR3 is CASSLLASGSSYNEQFF. The CDR3 nucleotides read TGTGCCAGCAGCTTACTGGCTAGCGGGAGCTCCTACAATGAGCAGTTCTTC.

V is TRBV7-2 and J is TRBJ2-5, with TRBD2 matching 16 bases. The junction had 10 bases not matched to a gene; V was cut back by 4 bases and J by 2 bases. This CDR3 region has 19 residues. CDR1 is SGHTA, CDR2 FQGNSA, per germline. The DNA for the CDR3 is TGTGCCAGCAGCTCCGGGACTAGCGGGGGGGTAAGGTGGCAAGAGACCCAGTACTTC. Its translation is CASSSGTSGGVRWQETQYF.

This clonotype has more than one count but fewer than ten. The chain joins TRBV4-1 to TRBJ2-1, with unresolved D. V lost 3 bases, J lost 12 bases, and 18 bases lay in between. CDR3 length: 14 amino acids. CDR1 is MGHRA, CDR2 YSYEKL, per germline. CDR3 residues: CASSQVEPSLGQFF. CDR3 DNA sequence: TGCGCCAGCAGCCAGGTAGAGCCGTCGCTAGGGCAGTTCTTC.

The V gene is TRBV7-2, the J gene TRBJ2-5; no firm D call. Germline CDR1 SGHTA, CDR2 FQGNSA. Between the trimmed V and J ends, which lost 5 bases and 0 bases, there was a span of 16 bases. The CDR3 loop spans 16 amino acids. The CDR3 loop is CASSMGYVAYQETQYF. CDR3 nucleotides: TGTGCCAGCAGCATGGGGTACGTGGCGTACCAAGAGACCCAGTACTTC.